These 25 T cell receptor beta chains were all obtained from the same sample, sequenced in a study of CD8 T cells in Susac syndrome. Reverse transcription of about 0.45 to 1 ug RNA was carried out with random hexamers. TCRdb re-analysed the immunoSEQ multiplex PCR reads in MiXCR, keeping a single row per CDR3 protein. The sample includes under 200,000 distinct CDR3 sequences, under 95% of them seen just once. The specimen was CD4+ T cells from PBMCs. These receptors all stem from a human donor in good health.

J is TRBJ2-6 and V is TRBV14, with D uncertain. From germline, CDR1 is SGHDN and CDR2 FVKESK. Trimming stripped 3 bases from V and 4 bases from J, with 7 bases between. This CDR3 region has 14 residues. The CDR3 spells CASSHPGGANVLTF. CDR3 DNA: TGTGCCAGCAGCCACCCCGGAGGGGCCAACGTCCTGACTTTC.

The chain recombines TRBV11-1 with TRBJ2-5; 11 bases agree with TRBD1. The J segment lost 2 bases and the V segment lost 0 bases, leaving 2 bases of the junction unmatched. The CDR3 extends over 16 amino acids. In germline, CDR1 is SGHAT, CDR2 FQDESV (reference sequence). CDR3 in DNA: TGTGCCAGCAGCTTAGCGGACAGGGGGCGGCAAGAGACCCAGTACTTC. Translated: CASSLADRGRQETQYF.

The chain recombines TRBV5-1 with TRBJ2-7; 11 bases align to TRBD2. There are 19 residues in the CDR3. Trimming took 0 bases from V and 0 from J; bases not matched to a gene: 11. CDR1 SGHRS and CDR2 YFSETQ come from the germline V gene. CDR3 nucleotides: TGCGCCAGCAGCTTGGCCAAAACTAGCGGGGGAAGACACTCCTACGAGCAGTACTTC. Translating it yields CASSLAKTSGGRHSYEQYF.

V is TRBV10-3 and J is TRBJ2-3, with TRBD2 matching 7 bases. The germline CDR1 and CDR2 sequences are ENHRY and SYGVKD. V was pared by 3 bases and J by 2 bases, with 5 bases of the junction left unmatched. CDR3 length equals 15 residues. This chain's CDR3 is CAISDSGGYTDTQYF. The CDR3, as DNA: TGTGCCATCAGTGATTCCGGGGGGTACACAGATACGCAGTATTTT.

The rearrangement links TRBV29-1 to TRBJ1-4; D is unclear. The CDR3 has 15 amino acids. Germline lookup yields CDR1 SQVTM and CDR2 ANQGSEA. Between the trimmed V and J ends, which lost 2 bases and 0 bases, there was a span of 10 bases. The DNA of the CDR3 is TGCAGCGTTGAAAAGTTCCTCGCAACTAATGAAAAACTGTTTTTT. This encodes CSVEKFLATNEKLFF. Supplemented by reference TRBV29-1 and TRBJ1-4, the full variable domain reads SAVISQKPSRDICQRGTSLTIQCQVDSQVTMMFWYRQQPGQSLTLIATANQGSEATYESGFVIDKFPISRPNLTFSTLTVSNMSPEDSSIYLCSVEKFLATNEKLFFGSGTQLSVL.

The chain carries TRBV6-2 or TRBV6-3 and TRBJ2-5; D possibly uses TRBD1 or TRBD2 (5 bases each). CDR1 and CDR2 from the germline V gene are MNHEY and SVGEGT. V was pared by 6 bases and J by 5 bases, with 19 bases between. CDR3 length: 15 residues. The CDR3 DNA is TGTGCCAGCAGGCAAAGTAGGGGAGCGAGGGAGACCCAGTACTTC. Protein: CASRQSRGARETQYF.

The chain links TRBV5-1 to TRBJ1-4; no reliable D call. The germline V gene encodes CDR1 SGHRS and CDR2 YFSETQ. Trimming stripped 2 bases from V and 5 bases from J, with 10 bases between. The CDR3 contains 14 residues. The CDR3 DNA reads as TGCGCCAGCAGCTTCCAGACTAGGAATGAAAAACTGTTTTTT. Protein: CASSFQTRNEKLFF. Full variable domain (rest looked up from reference TRBV5-1 and TRBJ1-4): KAGVTQTPRYLIKTRGQQVTLSCSPISGHRSVSWYQQTPGQGLQFLFEYFSETQRNKGNFPGRFSGRQFSNSRSEMNVSTLELGDSALYLCASSFQTRNEKLFFGSGTQLSVL.

This chain joins TRBV15 and TRBJ2-1, with a tentative D call TRBD1 (5 bases). This CDR3 region has 16 residues. Germline V CDR1 and CDR2: LNHNV, YYDKDF (reference sequence). Trimming stripped 1 base from V and 1 base from J, with 11 bases between. The CDR3 nucleotides are TGTGCCACCAGCAGAGCTTCAGGGATATCCTACAATGAGCAGTTCTTC. Translating gives CATSRASGISYNEQFF. The full variable domain, its missing parts supplied by reference TRBV15 and TRBJ2-1, is DAMVIQNPRYQVTQFGKPVTLSCSQTLNHNVMYWYQQKSSQAPKLLFHYYDKDFNNEADTPDNFQSRRPNTSFCFLDIRSPGLGDTAMYLCATSRASGISYNEQFFGPGTRLTVL.

The chain is built from TRBV6-1 and TRBJ2-5; unclear D gene. CDR1 and CDR2 (germline): MNHNS, SASEGT. Trimming shortened V by 2 bases and J by 1 base, and 11 bases separated the two germline ends. The CDR3 consists of 15 residues. The CDR3 DNA reads as TGTGCCAGCAGTGAAAGTATAGGCCCCCAAGAGACCCAGTACTTC. It is translated as CASSESIGPQETQYF.

CDR3 DNA sequence: TGTGCCAGCAGCCAAGAACCAGTAGCGGAGACCCAGTACTTC. Translating gives CASSQEPVAETQYF. The chain carries TRBV4-2 and TRBJ2-5, with TRBD2 as a possible D gene (5 bases). The CDR3 contains 14 residues. Germline values: CDR1 LGHNA, CDR2 YNFKEQ. The germline V and J ends were trimmed by 0 bases and 5 bases, with 10 bases remaining between them.

CDR3 bases: TGTGCCAGCAGCTCCGGACAGGGGGCGATCGGCACAGATACGCAGTATTTT. This translates into CASSSGQGAIGTDTQYF. The V gene is TRBV7-9, the J gene TRBJ2-3, with TRBD1 matching over 11 bases. V shed 4 bases and J 1 base; nucleotides not matched to a gene: 7. CDR3 length equals 17 residues. Germline values: CDR1 SEHNR, CDR2 FQNEAQ (reference sequence).

This chain connects TRBV7-2 to TRBJ2-1; D call uncertain. Germline-derived CDR1 and CDR2 are SGHTA and FQGNSA. This CDR3 contains 12 residues. Trimming left V 3 bases short and J 9 bases short, with 9 bases between. The CDR3 sequence: CASSFGQAEQFF. DNA of the CDR3: TGTGCCAGCAGCTTTGGGCAGGCTGAGCAGTTCTTC.

The rearrangement links TRBV7-2 to TRBJ2-3; 10 bases agree with TRBD1. This CDR3 is 16 amino acids long. Germline lookup yields CDR1 SGHTA and CDR2 FQGNSA. V was pared by 4 bases and J by 0 bases, with 4 bases of the junction left unmatched. For the CDR3, the DNA is TGTGCCAGCAGCTCCCGGACAGGGGGTAGCACAGATACGCAGTATTTT. It is translated as CASSSRTGGSTDTQYF.

The genes are TRBV28 and TRBJ1-4; D may be TRBD1 (5 bases). The CDR3 has 14 residues. V gave up 5 bases and J gave up 6 bases, with 13 bases separating them. Germline CDR1 reads MDHEN; CDR2 reads SYDVKM. For the CDR3, the DNA is TGTGCCAGCAGTCTTAGTGGGGCGGATGAAAAACTGTTTTTT. Encoded protein: CASSLSGADEKLFF. The full variable domain, rest sourced from reference TRBV28 and TRBJ1-4, is DVKVTQSSRYLVKRTGEKVFLECVQDMDHENMFWYRQDPGLGLRLIYFSYDVKMKEKGDIPEGYSVSREKKERFSLILESASTNQTSMYLCASSLSGADEKLFFGSGTQLSVL.

The sample holds one count of this clonotype. The chain carries TRBV7-2 and TRBJ1-2; D is undetermined. Per the germline V gene, CDR1 is SGHTA and CDR2 is FQGNSA. The CDR3 sequence is 12 residues long. V lost 6 bases and J lost 4, with 9 bases in between. The CDR3 is CASSQGLYGYTF. CDR3 sequence (DNA): TGTGCCAGCAGTCAAGGACTCTATGGCTACACCTTC.

The gene calls are TRBV3-1 and TRBJ2-2; 10 nucleotides match TRBD1. Germline trimming cut 1 base from V and 6 bases from J; bases unmatched to any gene: 8. This CDR3 comprises 17 residues. Germline lookup yields CDR1 LGHDT and CDR2 YNNKEL (reference sequence). CDR3 protein: CASSQVGGQGEAGELFF. CDR3 DNA: TGTGCCAGCAGCCAAGTCGGCGGACAGGGGGAGGCCGGGGAGCTGTTTTTT.

J is TRBJ1-4 and V is TRBV7-6; weak D call: TRBD1 (5 bases). Germline CDR1 SGHVS, CDR2 FNYEAQ. The CDR3 is 14 residues long. Trimming took 5 bases from V and 4 from J, leaving 11 bases between them. CDR3 residues: CASSGGRVNEKLFF. The CDR3 nucleotides read TGTGCCAGCAGCGGTGGCAGGGTTAATGAAAAACTGTTTTTT.

The rearrangement joins TRBV7-2 to TRBJ1-2, with D unresolved. V shed 6 bases and J shed 6 bases, with 17 bases lying between them. Germline CDR1 and CDR2: SGHTA and FQGNSA. This CDR3 is built from 14 residues. The CDR3 region has the DNA TGTGCCAGCAGACGACTGGACTTGGTTGATGGCTACACCTTC. It codes for CASRRLDLVDGYTF. Based on the CDR3 plus reference TRBV7-2 and TRBJ1-2, the full variable domain is GAGVSQSPSNKVTEKGKDVELRCDPISGHTALYWYRQSLGQGLEFLIYFQGNSAPDKSGLPSDRFSAERTGGSVSTLTIQRTQQEDSAVYLCASRRLDLVDGYTFGSGTRLTVV.

The chain has TRBV12-3 or TRBV12-4 and TRBJ1-2, with 7 bases matching TRBD1. J gave up 4 bases and V 0 bases, and 5 bases lay outside the gene matches. This CDR3 is built from 15 residues. Here the CDR3 DNA reads TGTGCCAGCAGTTTAGCCGACAGGGTGAGCTATGGCTACACCTTC. As protein: CASSLADRVSYGYTF.

The rearrangement uses TRBV15 and TRBJ1-2; 7 nucleotides line up with TRBD1. CDR1 is LNHNV, CDR2 YYDKDF, per germline (reference sequence). V shed 1 base and J 0 bases; nucleotides not matched to a gene: 2. This CDR3 is 15 amino acids long. The CDR3, as DNA: TGTGCCACCAGCAGAGGACAGGGAACTAACTATGGCTACACCTTC. It codes for CATSRGQGTNYGYTF.

V usage is TRBV14 and J usage is TRBJ2-5, with D possibly TRBD1 on 5 matching bases. Germline V gene data show CDR1 as SGHDN and CDR2 as FVKESK. V lost 4 bases and J 2 bases, leaving 14 bases between the germline ends. The CDR3 runs 15 residues. The CDR3 region has the DNA TGTGCCAGCAGCCCTTACGGCAGGGTGCAAGAGACCCAGTACTTC. This codes for CASSPYGRVQETQYF.

This chain joins TRBV29-1 and TRBJ2-2; maybe TRBD1 (6 bases). CDR3 size: 12 residues. The germline V and J ends were trimmed by 6 bases and 7 bases, with 12 bases remaining between them. Germline CDR1 is SQVTM and CDR2 is ANQGSEA. The CDR3 coding sequence is TGCAGCGTCCCAGGGGAGATCGGGGAGCTGTTTTTT. Encoded protein: CSVPGEIGELFF.

This chain joins TRBV6-6 and TRBJ2-6; the D gene is possibly TRBD2 (5 bases). The CDR3 totals 14 residues. V lost 8 bases and J 1 base, leaving 9 bases between the germline ends. Germline CDR1 MNHNY, CDR2 SVGAGI (reference sequence). CDR3 DNA sequence: TGTGCCAGCGGCGAGGGATCTGGGGCCAACGTCCTGACTTTC. This codes for CASGEGSGANVLTF.

The chain carries TRBV5-1 and TRBJ2-1; D unresolved. This CDR3 comprises 16 residues. Germline assignment: CDR1 SGHRS and CDR2 YFSETQ. V was trimmed by 0 bases and J by 0 bases, leaving 10 bases between them. The CDR3 sequence is CASSLGYLSSYNEQFF. DNA of the CDR3: TGCGCCAGCAGCTTGGGGTACCTAAGCTCCTACAATGAGCAGTTCTTC.

V is TRBV19 and J is TRBJ2-1; D tentatively reads TRBD1 or TRBD2 (6 bases each). Between the trimmed V and J ends, which lost 9 bases and 7 bases, there was a span of 16 bases. CDR1 is LNHDA and CDR2 is SQIVND in the germline V gene (reference sequence). There are 13 residues in the CDR3. The CDR3 bases are TGTGCCAGCGCATGGGGGGCTGGGAATGAGCAGTTCTTC. It is translated as CASAWGAGNEQFF.